The clone carrying this TCR beta chain was seen just once. This specimen belongs to a study of blood T cell repertoires in COVID-19. Study at large: Sites across the United States, Italy and Spain contributed samples from acute and convalescent COVID-19.

Generated by immunoSEQ multiplex PCR, the TCRdb table keeps only in-frame clones and is missing some. The sample has around 500,000 clones; 70% to 90% are singletons. The length of the CDR3 is 15 residues. Trimming left V 4 bases short and J 5 bases short, with 17 bases between. The germline gives CDR1 PRHDT, CDR2 FYEKMQ (reference sequence). Sequenced material: PBMCs or T cells enriched from blood (not recorded which). This receptor was obtained from a woman between 35 and 50 years old who had recovered from COVID-19. The chain employs TRBV13 and TRBJ2-5; maybe TRBD2 (7 bases). Here the CDR3 DNA reads TGTGCCAGCAGCTCGGCTGGGGGGGCGCAGGAGACCCAGTACTTC. It yields the protein CASSSAGGAQETQYF.